The 20 T cell receptor beta chains below come from one sample, sequenced in a study of CD8 T cells in Susac syndrome. With random hexamers, reverse transcription was performed on about 0.5 to 1 ug of RNA. TCRdb analysed the immunoSEQ multiplex PCR reads with MiXCR anew, one entry per CDR3 protein. The sample records 80,000 to 90,000 distinct CDR3 sequences, approximately 95% being singletons. Source material: CD8+ T cells from PBMCs. These receptors all stem from a human donor with Susac syndrome.

This chain joins TRBV30 and TRBJ1-1; D is perhaps TRBD1 (5 bases). Germline lookup yields CDR1 GTSNPN and CDR2 SVGIG (reference sequence). There are 15 residues in the CDR3. The germline V and J ends were trimmed by 4 bases and 1 base, with 16 bases remaining between them. The CDR3: CAWIPRRQGNTEAFF. CDR3 sequence (DNA): TGTGCCTGGATTCCCCGACGTCAGGGGAACACTGAAGCTTTCTTT.

V usage is TRBV12-3 or TRBV12-4 and J usage is TRBJ2-7; 7 bases agree with TRBD2. CDR3 length: 15 amino acids. With 4 bases clipped from V and 4 bases from J, the junction kept 10 bases outside the gene matches. The CDR3 protein is CASSSGGGPSYEQYF. The CDR3 DNA is TGTGCCAGCAGTTCTGGGGGAGGGCCCAGTTACGAGCAGTACTTC.

V and J are TRBV29-1 and TRBJ2-7, with TRBD2 matching over 8 bases. The CDR3 length is 16 residues. Trimming cost V 0 bases and J 2 bases; bases outside gene matches: 9. In germline, CDR1 is SQVTM, CDR2 ANQGSEA. This CDR3 is CSVEDPGVAGTYEQYF. CDR3 nucleotides: TGCAGCGTTGAAGATCCAGGGGTAGCGGGAACCTACGAGCAGTACTTC.

This sequence joins TRBV27 and TRBJ2-5; TRBD2 is a possible D gene (6 bases). Germline CDR1 is MNHEY and CDR2 is SMNVEV (reference sequence). CDR3 length: 15 residues. V was pared by 0 bases and J by 2 bases, with 10 bases between. CDR3 loop: CASSLSAGTQETQYF. The DNA for the CDR3 is TGTGCCAGCAGTTTATCCGCTGGGACTCAAGAGACCCAGTACTTC.

This chain uses TRBV20-1 with TRBJ1-5, with 8 nucleotides matching TRBD1. The germline CDR1 and CDR2 sequences are DFQATT and SNEGSKA (reference sequence). V trimming: 5 bases; J trimming: 6 bases; junction bases outside the gene matches: 9. The CDR3 is 14 residues long. CDR3 nucleotides: TGCAGTGCTTTCGGACAGGGTTGGGGTCAGCCCCAGCATTTT. Translated: CSAFGQGWGQPQHF.

This clonotype occurred a few times. The chain is built from TRBV19 and TRBJ1-5, with TRBD1 matching over 9 bases. The CDR3 is made up of 15 amino acids. After removal of 3 bases from V and 7 bases from J, the junction contained 7 bases not matched to a gene. Germline CDR1 reads LNHDA; CDR2 reads SQIVND (reference sequence). CDR3 nucleotide sequence: TGTGCCAGTAGTATCTGGGGACAGGGAGGGCAGCCCCAGCATTTT. Its protein product is CASSIWGQGGQPQHF.

The chain carries TRBV18 and TRBJ2-5; the D gene is possibly TRBD2 (6 bases). Germline-derived CDR1 and CDR2 are KGHSH and LQKENI. V lost 3 bases, J lost 10 bases, and 18 bases lay in between. This CDR3 has 14 amino acids. CDR3 DNA: TGTGCCAGCTCACCTTCGCGGGATTCCCCCCGCCAGTACTTC. Its translation: CASSPSRDSPRQYF.

The gene calls are TRBV5-6 and TRBJ2-1; D may match TRBD1 or TRBD2 (5 bases each). V lost 3 bases and J lost 6, with 7 bases in between. The CDR3 covers 12 residues. Germline-derived CDR1 and CDR2 are SGHDT and YYEEEE. CDR3 protein: CASSWGTNEQFF. The CDR3, as DNA: TGTGCCAGCAGCTGGGGGACCAATGAGCAGTTCTTC.

V is TRBV28 and J is TRBJ2-7; 7 nucleotides align to TRBD1. V shed 5 bases, J shed 3 bases, and the junction held 10 bases outside the gene matches. Germline values: CDR1 MDHEN, CDR2 SYDVKM. The CDR3 contains 15 residues. CDR3 coding DNA: TGTGCCAGCAGTCTTAGAGACAGGGATCTCTACGAGCAGTACTTC. This gives the protein CASSLRDRDLYEQYF.

The chain employs TRBV9 and TRBJ2-2; D gene uncertain. Germline-derived CDR1 and CDR2 are SGDLS and YYNGEE. This CDR3 is 12 amino acids long. V lost 4 bases and J lost 7, with 8 bases in between. DNA of the CDR3: TGTGCCAGCAGCCCTCTGGACGGGGAGCTGTTTTTT. Translation: CASSPLDGELFF.

The chain combines TRBV30 with TRBJ2-7; 10 bases fit TRBD2. The germline CDR1 and CDR2 sequences are GTSNPN and SVGIG (reference sequence). The trim removed 5 bases at V and 2 bases at J, leaving 0 bases unmatched. The CDR3 runs to 12 residues. DNA for the CDR3: TGTGCCTGGGGGACTAGCGCCTACGAGCAGTACTTC. It encodes CAWGTSAYEQYF.

The rearrangement links TRBV13 to TRBJ2-7, with 8 bases identical to TRBD2. Germline values: CDR1 PRHDT, CDR2 FYEKMQ (reference sequence). This CDR3 has 14 residues. V was pared by 5 bases and J by 1 base, with 4 bases of the junction left unmatched. CDR3 protein: CASSLAGQSYEQYF. The DNA for the CDR3 is TGTGCCAGCAGCCTAGCGGGCCAATCCTACGAGCAGTACTTC.

In nucleotides, the CDR3 is TGCAGTGCTAGAGACCTGACAGGGTGGAACACTGAAGCTTTCTTT. It is translated as CSARDLTGWNTEAFF. The chain has TRBV20-1 and TRBJ1-1; 7 positions match TRBD1. The V segment lost 0 bases and the J segment 1 base; nucleotides outside the gene matches: 5. Per germline, CDR1 DFQATT and CDR2 SNEGSKA (reference sequence). The CDR3 is made up of 15 amino acids.

The chain joins TRBV12-3 or TRBV12-4 to TRBJ2-7; no reliable D call. V gave up 1 base and J gave up 3 bases, with 4 bases separating them. This CDR3 is 12 amino acids long. The CDR3 loop reads CASSLVNYEQYF. In nucleotides, the CDR3 is TGTGCCAGCAGTTTAGTAAACTACGAGCAGTACTTC.

This chain joins TRBV29-1 and TRBJ2-3; D is possibly TRBD1 (5 bases). The V and J ends lost 3 bases and 4 bases respectively, with 8 bases between them. The CDR3 extends over 12 amino acids. The germline CDR1 and CDR2 sequences are SQVTM and ANQGSEA. CDR3 amino acids: CSVDQGSDTQYF. Here the CDR3 DNA reads TGCAGCGTTGACCAGGGCTCAGATACGCAGTATTTT.

This chain connects TRBV20-1 to TRBJ1-2, with D uncertain. CDR3 size: 13 residues. CDR1 and CDR2 from the germline V gene are DFQATT and SNEGSKA (reference sequence). V lost 3 bases to trimming and J lost 3 bases, with 11 bases between them. The CDR3 sequence is CSARLRADYGYTF. CDR3 coding DNA: TGCAGTGCTAGGCTCCGCGCCGACTATGGCTACACCTTC.

V usage is TRBV5-6 and J usage is TRBJ2-7; D is ambiguous. V lost 0 bases and J lost 5, with 6 bases in between. This CDR3 spans 12 amino acids. The germline gives CDR1 SGHDT, CDR2 YYEEEE. The CDR3: CASSLARNEQYF. The CDR3 DNA is TGTGCCAGCAGCTTGGCCAGGAACGAGCAGTACTTC. Based on the CDR3 plus reference TRBV5-6 and TRBJ2-7, the full variable domain is DAGVTQSPTHLIKTRGQQVTLRCSPKSGHDTVSWYQQALGQGPQFIFQYYEEEERQRGNFPDRFSGHQFPNYSSELNVNALLLGDSALYLCASSLARNEQYFGPGTRLTVT.

This sequence joins TRBV15 and TRBJ1-5; no clear D gene. The CDR3 totals 14 residues. V was cut by 1 base and J by 0 bases, with 4 bases left in between. The germline V gene has CDR1 LNHNV and CDR2 YYDKDF (reference sequence). CDR3 sequence: CATSRGPSNQPQHF. CDR3 bases: TGTGCCACCAGCAGAGGTCCTAGCAATCAGCCCCAGCATTTT.

V and J are TRBV4-1 and TRBJ2-1; 10 bases agree with TRBD1. Unmatched junction bases numbered 7, after V lost 3 bases and J lost 5 bases. Germline-derived CDR1 and CDR2 are MGHRA and YSYEKL. This CDR3 contains 16 residues. As DNA, the CDR3 is TGCGCCAGCAGCCAGGAGGACAGGGGGGGACACAATGAGCAGTTCTTC. It specifies CASSQEDRGGHNEQFF.

V usage is TRBV30 and J usage is TRBJ1-1; D call uncertain. Germline V gives CDR1 GTSNPN, CDR2 SVGIG (reference sequence). The germline V and J ends were trimmed by 2 bases and 0 bases, with 10 bases remaining between them. CDR3 size: 14 residues. In DNA, the CDR3 is TGTGCCTGGAGTTATCTAGTGGTGAACACTGAAGCTTTCTTT. Encoded protein: CAWSYLVVNTEAFF.